A single sample is the source of the 16 T cell receptor beta chains below, sequenced in a study of cytomegalovirus exposure and HLA in healthy donors. In the PCR, 60 Vbeta and 13 Jbeta primers were used. Using immunoSEQ multiplex PCR, the repertoire was profiled, and TCRdb retains in-frame clones only, with some absent. The listing records approximately 100,000 clones. The sample was PBMCs. The receptors derive from a man aged 40-49 years in good health and CMV-seronegative.

The CDR3 sequence: CASSLARNEQFF. The CDR3 DNA follows: TGTGCCAGCAGCTTGGCCCGTAATGAGCAGTTCTTC. The rearrangement links TRBV5-6 to TRBJ2-1; D remains ambiguous. Germline V gene data show CDR1 as SGHDT and CDR2 as YYEEEE. V was shortened by 0 bases and J by 7 bases, with 5 bases between the two germline ends. This CDR3 has 12 residues.

CDR3 region: CSVRISGGARTGELFF. CDR3 sequence (DNA): TGCAGCGTTCGGATTAGCGGGGGGGCTCGCACCGGGGAGCTGTTTTTT. This chain links TRBV29-1 with TRBJ2-2; 11 nucleotides match TRBD2. The V gene end was trimmed by 5 bases and the J gene end by 4 bases; junction bases not matched to a gene: 9. The length of the CDR3 is 16 residues. CDR1 and CDR2 from the germline V gene are SQVTM and ANQGSEA.

The chain employs TRBV7-2 and TRBJ1-2; TRBD1 might be the D (6 bases). Germline V gene sequence: CDR1 SGHTA, CDR2 FQGNSA. V shed 0 bases and J shed 8 bases, with 13 bases lying between them. This CDR3 spans 14 amino acids. The CDR3 spells CASSLARAGDGYTF. Here the CDR3 DNA reads TGTGCCAGCAGCTTAGCGCGGGCAGGGGACGGCTACACCTTC.

This sequence joins TRBV12-1 and TRBJ2-7; the table's D call of TRBD2 was not tested on the DNA. TRBV12-1 is noted as a pseudogene. This CDR3 has 13 amino acids. DNA of the CDR3: TGTGCCAGCAGCCCGAATAGCGGGAGTGAGCAGTACTTC. Its protein is CASSPNSGSEQYF.

The V and J genes are TRBV11-2 and TRBJ2-7; tentative D call: TRBD1 (6 bases). The length of the CDR3 is 15 residues. The ends were cut back, 5 bases at V and 4 bases at J, with 18 bases in the middle. Germline V gene lookup returns CDR1 SGHAT and CDR2 FQNNGV. The CDR3 nucleotides are TGTGCCAGCAGCGAAACCGGGACATCTCATTACGAGCAGTACTTC. It yields the protein CASSETGTSHYEQYF.

The chain uses TRBV4-3 and TRBJ1-4; possible D gene TRBD1, 5 bases. The CDR3 is made up of 16 amino acids. V lost 0 bases and J lost 4, with 12 bases in between. Germline V gene data show CDR1 as LGHNA and CDR2 as YSLEER. For the CDR3, the DNA is TGCGCCAGCAGCCAAGATTTGGGGGAGGGTAATGAAAAACTGTTTTTT. Amino acids: CASSQDLGEGNEKLFF.

This chain links TRBV19 with TRBJ2-2; D might be TRBD1 (6 bases). Per the germline V gene, CDR1 is LNHDA and CDR2 is SQIVND (reference sequence). The CDR3 is 15 amino acids. The V and J ends lost 7 bases and 4 bases respectively, with 16 bases between them. CDR3 in amino acids: CASTLQGSVTGELFF. The CDR3 DNA reads as TGTGCCAGTACCCTTCAGGGGTCGGTCACCGGGGAGCTGTTTTTT.

The rearrangement links TRBV28 to TRBJ2-4; weak D call: TRBD2 (5 bases). CDR1 and CDR2 from the germline V gene are MDHEN and SYDVKM. CDR3 length equals 15 residues. The ends were cut back, 3 bases at V and 1 base at J, with 10 bases in the middle. CDR3 bases: TGTGCCAGCAGTTTTTTAGCGACGGCCAAAAACATTCAGTACTTC. It codes for CASSFLATAKNIQYF.

V and J are TRBV7-9 and TRBJ2-1; 7 nucleotides agree with TRBD1. V was pared by 1 base and J by 4 bases, with 4 bases of the junction left unmatched. Germline loops: CDR1 SEHNR, CDR2 FQNEAQ (reference sequence). The CDR3 loop spans 15 amino acids. For the CDR3, the DNA is TGTGCCAGCAGCTTAGTGACAGGGTTGTACAATGAGCAGTTCTTC. Its translation: CASSLVTGLYNEQFF. The variable domain in full, with the rest retrieved from reference TRBV7-9 and TRBJ2-1, is DTGVSQNPRHKITKRGQNVTFRCDPISEHNRLYWYRQTLGQGPEFLTYFQNEAQLEKSRLLSDRFSAERPKGSFSTLEIQRTEQGDSAMYLCASSLVTGLYNEQFFGPGTRLTVL.

J is TRBJ1-1 and V is TRBV6-5; D unclear. This CDR3 is 14 amino acids long. Germline values: CDR1 MNHEY, CDR2 SVGAGI. Trimming removed 0 bases from V and 2 bases from J, with 7 bases in between. CDR3 sequence: CASSYSGSNTEAFF. In nucleotides, the CDR3 is TGTGCCAGCAGTTACTCGGGCAGCAACACTGAAGCTTTCTTT.

This chain joins TRBV4-2 and TRBJ2-3; 10 bases are shared with TRBD2. Trimming took 2 bases from V and 4 from J; bases not matched to a gene: 9. The CDR3 loop spans 17 amino acids. In germline, CDR1 is LGHNA, CDR2 YNFKEQ. This CDR3 is CASSQLSQRGGSDTQYF. In DNA form, the CDR3 reads TGTGCCAGCAGCCAACTATCTCAGCGGGGGGGCTCAGATACGCAGTATTTT.

The chain is built from TRBV13 and TRBJ2-1, with TRBD2 matching over 8 bases. This CDR3 spans 16 amino acids. Trimming took 5 bases from V and 4 from J; bases not matched to a gene: 10. Looked up from germline, CDR1 is PRHDT and CDR2 is FYEKMQ (reference sequence). The DNA for the CDR3 is TGTGCCAGCAGCACCCCCGGGGGGGCCGAATACAATGAGCAGTTCTTC. It encodes CASSTPGGAEYNEQFF.

Considering frequency, this clone is medium-sized (0.01 to 0.1%). The chain couples TRBV6-5 to TRBJ1-1, with 8 nucleotides matching TRBD1. Germline assignment: CDR1 MNHEY and CDR2 SVGAGI. CDR3 size: 13 residues. Trimming cost V 4 bases and J 8 bases; bases outside gene matches: 6. The CDR3 DNA reads TGTGCCAGCAGTTTCGGATGGACAGGGGAAGCTTTCTTT. Its translation: CASSFGWTGEAFF.

The V and J genes are TRBV7-9 and TRBJ2-3; D possibly corresponds to TRBD2 (6 bases). The CDR3 has 15 residues. CDR1 and CDR2 (germline): SEHNR, FQNEAQ (reference sequence). V was shortened by 5 bases and J by 3 bases, with 15 bases between the two germline ends. The CDR3 nucleotides read TGTGCCAGCAGCCCCGACCGGGGGTCGACAGATACGCAGTATTTT. It is translated as CASSPDRGSTDTQYF.

The V and J genes are TRBV27 and TRBJ2-3; D not certain. The CDR3 consists of 14 residues. V was cut by 2 bases and J by 2 bases, with 8 bases left in between. From germline, CDR1 is MNHEY and CDR2 SMNVEV (reference sequence). Here the CDR3 DNA reads TGTGCCAGCAGTTTAAAACTTAACACAGATACGCAGTATTTT. This translates into CASSLKLNTDTQYF.

V usage is TRBV11-2 and J usage is TRBJ2-5, with D possibly matching TRBD1 (6 bases). V lost 1 base, J lost 7 bases, and 7 bases lay in between. Per the germline V gene, CDR1 is SGHAT and CDR2 is FQNNGV. This CDR3 is 12 amino acids long. The CDR3 loop reads CASSLGRGTQYF. Here the CDR3 DNA reads TGTGCCAGCAGCTTAGGCAGGGGGACCCAGTACTTC.